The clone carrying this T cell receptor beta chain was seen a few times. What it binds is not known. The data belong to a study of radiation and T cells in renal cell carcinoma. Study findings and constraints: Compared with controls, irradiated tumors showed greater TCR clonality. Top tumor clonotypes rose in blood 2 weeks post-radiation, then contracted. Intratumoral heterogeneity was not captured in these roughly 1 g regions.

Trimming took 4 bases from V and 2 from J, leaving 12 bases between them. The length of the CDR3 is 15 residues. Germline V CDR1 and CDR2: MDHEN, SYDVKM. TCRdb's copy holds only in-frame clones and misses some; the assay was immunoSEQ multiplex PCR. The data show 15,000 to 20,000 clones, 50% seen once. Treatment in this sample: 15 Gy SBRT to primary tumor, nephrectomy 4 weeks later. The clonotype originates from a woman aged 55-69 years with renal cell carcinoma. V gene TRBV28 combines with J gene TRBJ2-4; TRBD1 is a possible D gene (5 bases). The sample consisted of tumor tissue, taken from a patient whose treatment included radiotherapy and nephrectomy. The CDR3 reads CASSSQAGTKNIQYF. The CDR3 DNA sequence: TGTGCCAGCAGTTCCCAAGCAGGGACCAAAAACATTCAGTACTTC.